What follows describes a single T cell receptor (beta chain). Its antigen remains unidentified. No per-base quality is available; no much larger clone lies one base away. The germline V gene encodes CDR1 MNHEY and CDR2 SVGAGI. The junction shows trimming of 2 bases on V and 8 bases on J, plus 13 bases between the germline ends. The CDR3 runs 15 amino acids, cysteine and phenylalanine included. Only the CDR3 DNA stays, 45 bases, in frame from base 1. These data are taken from a study of T cell repertoires in cytomegalovirus infection (dated by TCRdb to 2018 to 2020). Regarding the complete study: Recently identified HLA-C-restricted CMV epitopes, whose presentation resists viral immunomodulation, were targeted by peptide stimulations together with well-studied HLA-B-restricted epitopes. Donor HLA type was relevant to the analysis, as public TCR beta signatures indicated carriage of CMV infection together with the matching HLA type. Points the paper makes about the study in general: Cumulative frequency of public TCR beta family members discriminated carriers of CMV infection plus the relevant HLA type in this cohort and an independent roughly 330-donor cohort. The ex vivo response was dominated by HLA-C-restricted CMV-specific TCR beta clonotypes, which also provided the single most frequent clonotype in two of eight donors.

This sample's treatment or condition label indicates: in vitro stimulation with specific CMV peptide epitopes to enrich CMV-specific T cells. Sequencing took place on an Illumina HiSeq 1500. Using fastp trimming at Q25 and MiXCR clonotype assembly, TCRdb reanalyzed the public sequencing data and kept in-frame beta chains. Every distinct CDR3 protein forms one entry, paired with its most common genes and DNA. The sample data list 300,000 to 400,000 distinct CDR3 sequences, and approximately 32% of these were observed just once. About 20% of the sample comes from the top ten. The chain joins TRBV6-5 to TRBJ1-6; 5 matching bases give a weak D call of TRBD1. This clonotype was obtained from a human donor in good health (CMV status not recorded). Some clones in this sample may be carry-over from other donors' samples. Here the sequenced sample was cultured PBMCs, taken from culture after CMV antigen stimulation. The nucleotide sequence is TGTGCCAGCAGTTACCACCCCCGGGGGGATTCACCCCTCCACTTT. Translated, it gives CASSYHPRGDSPLHF.